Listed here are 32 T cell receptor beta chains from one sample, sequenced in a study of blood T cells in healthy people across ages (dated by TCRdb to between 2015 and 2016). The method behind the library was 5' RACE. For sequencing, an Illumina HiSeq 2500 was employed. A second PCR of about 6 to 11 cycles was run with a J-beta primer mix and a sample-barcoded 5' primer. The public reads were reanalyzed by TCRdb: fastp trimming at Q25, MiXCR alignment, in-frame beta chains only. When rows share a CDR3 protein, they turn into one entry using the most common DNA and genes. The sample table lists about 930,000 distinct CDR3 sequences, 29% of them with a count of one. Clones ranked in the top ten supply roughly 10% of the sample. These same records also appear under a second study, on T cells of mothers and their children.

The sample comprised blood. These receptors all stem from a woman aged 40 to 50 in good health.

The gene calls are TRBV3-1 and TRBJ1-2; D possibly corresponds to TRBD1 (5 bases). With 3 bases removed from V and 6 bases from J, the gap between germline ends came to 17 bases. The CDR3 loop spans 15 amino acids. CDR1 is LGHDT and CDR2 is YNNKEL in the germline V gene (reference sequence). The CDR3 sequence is CASSQTGRVINGYTF. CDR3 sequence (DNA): TGTGCCAGCAGCCAGACGGGACGCGTGATAAATGGCTACACCTTC. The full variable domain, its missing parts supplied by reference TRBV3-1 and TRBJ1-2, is DTAVSQTPKYLVTQMGNDKSIKCEQNLGHDTMYWYKQDSKKFLKIMFSYNNKELIINETVPNRFSPKSPDKAHLNLHINSLELGDSAVYFCASSQTGRVINGYTFGSGTRLTVV.

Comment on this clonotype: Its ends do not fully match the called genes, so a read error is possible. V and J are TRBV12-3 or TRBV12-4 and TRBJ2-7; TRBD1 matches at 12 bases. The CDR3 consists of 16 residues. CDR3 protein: CVSSALGTGGEYEQYF. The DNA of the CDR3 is TGTGTCAGCAGTGCCCTCGGGACAGGGGGCGAATACGAGCAGTACTTC.

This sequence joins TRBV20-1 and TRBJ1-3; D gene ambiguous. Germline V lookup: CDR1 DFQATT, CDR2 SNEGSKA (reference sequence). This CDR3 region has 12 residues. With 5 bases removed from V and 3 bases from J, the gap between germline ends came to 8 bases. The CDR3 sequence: CSAEGFGNTIYF. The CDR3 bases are TGCAGTGCTGAGGGATTTGGAAACACCATATATTTT.

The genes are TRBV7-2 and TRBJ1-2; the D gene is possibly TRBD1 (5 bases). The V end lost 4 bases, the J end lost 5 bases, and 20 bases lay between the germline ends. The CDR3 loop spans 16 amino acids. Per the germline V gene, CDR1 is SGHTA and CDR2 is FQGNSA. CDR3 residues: CASSSSSLDKRYGYTF. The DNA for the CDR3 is TGTGCCAGCAGCTCCTCTTCCCTGGACAAAAGATATGGCTACACCTTC.

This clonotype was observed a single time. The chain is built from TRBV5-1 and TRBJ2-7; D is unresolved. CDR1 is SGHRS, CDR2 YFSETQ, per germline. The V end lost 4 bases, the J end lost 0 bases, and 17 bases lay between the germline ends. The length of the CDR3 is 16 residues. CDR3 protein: CASSLKKGPSSYEQYF. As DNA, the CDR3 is TGCGCCAGCAGCCTGAAGAAGGGCCCCAGCTCCTACGAGCAGTACTTC.

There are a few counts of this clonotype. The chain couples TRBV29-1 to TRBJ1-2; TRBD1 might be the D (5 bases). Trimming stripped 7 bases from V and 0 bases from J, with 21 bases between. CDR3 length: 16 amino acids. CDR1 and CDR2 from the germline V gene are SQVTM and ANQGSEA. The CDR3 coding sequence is TGCAGCGCCTACGAGCCCATACAGGAAGCTAACTATGGCTACACCTTC. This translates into CSAYEPIQEANYGYTF.

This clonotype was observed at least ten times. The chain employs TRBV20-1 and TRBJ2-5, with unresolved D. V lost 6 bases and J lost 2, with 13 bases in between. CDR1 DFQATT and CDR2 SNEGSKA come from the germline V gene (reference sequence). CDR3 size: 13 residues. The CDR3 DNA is TGCAGTGCCCGGACGATTACTCAAGAGACCCAGTACTTC. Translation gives CSARTITQETQYF.

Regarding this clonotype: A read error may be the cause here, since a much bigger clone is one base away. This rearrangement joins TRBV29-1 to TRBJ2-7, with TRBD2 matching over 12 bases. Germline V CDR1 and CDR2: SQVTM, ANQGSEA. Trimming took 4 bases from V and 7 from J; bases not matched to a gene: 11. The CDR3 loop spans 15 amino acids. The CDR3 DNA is TGCAGCGTTGTTGGGCTAGCGGGGGGGACGAATGAGCAGTACTTC. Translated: CSVVGLAGGTNEQYF.

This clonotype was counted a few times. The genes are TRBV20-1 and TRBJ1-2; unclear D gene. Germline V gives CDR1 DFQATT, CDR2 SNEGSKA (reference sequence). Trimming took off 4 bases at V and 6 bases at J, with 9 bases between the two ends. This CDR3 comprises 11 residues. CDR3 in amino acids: CSANLFDGYTF. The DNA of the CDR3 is TGCAGTGCTAACCTCTTCGATGGCTACACCTTC.

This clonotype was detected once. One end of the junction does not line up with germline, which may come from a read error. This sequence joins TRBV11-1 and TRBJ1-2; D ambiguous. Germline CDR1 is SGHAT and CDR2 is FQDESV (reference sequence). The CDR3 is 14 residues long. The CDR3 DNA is TGTGCCAACAGCTTAAGCGACCAGAACTATGGCTACACCTTC. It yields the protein CANSLSDQNYGYTF. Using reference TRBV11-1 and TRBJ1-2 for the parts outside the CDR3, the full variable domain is EAEVAQSPRYKITEKSQAVAFWCDPISGHATLYWYRQILGQGPELLVQFQDESVVDDSQLPKDRFSAERLKGVDSTLKIQPAELGDSAMYLCANSLSDQNYGYTFGSGTRLTVV.

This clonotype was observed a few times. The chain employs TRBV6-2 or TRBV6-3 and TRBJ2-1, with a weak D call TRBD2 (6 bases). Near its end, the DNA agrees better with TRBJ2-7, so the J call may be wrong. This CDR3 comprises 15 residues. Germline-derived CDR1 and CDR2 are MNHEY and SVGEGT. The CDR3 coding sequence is TGTGCCAGCAGTTACAGGACTAACCTCTACAATGAGCAGTACTTC. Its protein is CASSYRTNLYNEQYF.

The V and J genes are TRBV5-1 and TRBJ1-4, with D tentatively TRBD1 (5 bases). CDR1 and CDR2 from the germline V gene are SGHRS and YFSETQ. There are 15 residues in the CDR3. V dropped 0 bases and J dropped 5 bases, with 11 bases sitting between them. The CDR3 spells CASSLGGEPNEKLFF. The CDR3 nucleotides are TGCGCCAGCAGCTTGGGGGGCGAACCGAATGAAAAACTGTTTTTT.

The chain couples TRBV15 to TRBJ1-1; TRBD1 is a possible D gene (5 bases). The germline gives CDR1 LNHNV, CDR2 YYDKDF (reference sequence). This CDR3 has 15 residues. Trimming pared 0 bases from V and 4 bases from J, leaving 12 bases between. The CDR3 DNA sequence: TGTGCCACCAGCAGAGATTCGGGGGAGGGCACTGAAGCTTTCTTT. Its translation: CATSRDSGEGTEAFF.

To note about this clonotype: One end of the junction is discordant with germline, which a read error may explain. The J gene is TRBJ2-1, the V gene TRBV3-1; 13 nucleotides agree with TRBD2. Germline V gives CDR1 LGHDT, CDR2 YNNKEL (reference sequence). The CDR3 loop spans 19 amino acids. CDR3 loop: CASSQDLRLAGGDYSEQFF. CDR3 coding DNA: TGTGCCAGCAGCCAAGATCTTCGACTAGCGGGGGGTGACTACAGTGAGCAGTTCTTC.

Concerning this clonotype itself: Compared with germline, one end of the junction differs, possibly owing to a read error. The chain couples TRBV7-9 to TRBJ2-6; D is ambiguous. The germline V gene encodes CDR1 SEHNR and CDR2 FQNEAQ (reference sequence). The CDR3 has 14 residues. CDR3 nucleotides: TGTGCCGGCAGCTTAATGTCTGGGGCCAACGTCCTGACTTTC. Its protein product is CAGSLMSGANVLTF.

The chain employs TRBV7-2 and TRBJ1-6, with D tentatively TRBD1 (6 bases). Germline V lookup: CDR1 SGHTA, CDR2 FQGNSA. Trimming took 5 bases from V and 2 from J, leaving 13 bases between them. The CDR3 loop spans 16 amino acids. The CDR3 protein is CASSPEQGAYNSPLHF. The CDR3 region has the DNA TGTGCCAGCAGCCCTGAACAGGGCGCCTATAATTCACCCCTCCACTTT.

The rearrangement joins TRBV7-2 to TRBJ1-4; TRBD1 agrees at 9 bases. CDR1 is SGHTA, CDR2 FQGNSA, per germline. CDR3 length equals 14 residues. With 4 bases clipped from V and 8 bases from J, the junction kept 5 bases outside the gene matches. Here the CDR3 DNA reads TGTGCCAGCAGCTCCAACAGGGGGCAGGAAAAACTGTTTTTT. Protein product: CASSSNRGQEKLFF.

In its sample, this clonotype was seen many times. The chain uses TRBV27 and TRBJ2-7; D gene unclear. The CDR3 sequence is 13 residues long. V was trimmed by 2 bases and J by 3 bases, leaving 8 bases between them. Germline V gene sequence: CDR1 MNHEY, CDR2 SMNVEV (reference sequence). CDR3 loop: CASSLNRVYEQYF. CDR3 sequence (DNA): TGTGCCAGCAGTTTAAACAGAGTCTACGAGCAGTACTTC.

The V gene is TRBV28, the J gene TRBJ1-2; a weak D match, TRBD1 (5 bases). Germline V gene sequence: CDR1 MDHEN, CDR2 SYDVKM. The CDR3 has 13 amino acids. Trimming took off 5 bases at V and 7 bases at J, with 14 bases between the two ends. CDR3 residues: CASSRTQGSGYTF. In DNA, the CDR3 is TGTGCCAGCAGTAGGACCCAGGGTAGTGGCTACACCTTC.

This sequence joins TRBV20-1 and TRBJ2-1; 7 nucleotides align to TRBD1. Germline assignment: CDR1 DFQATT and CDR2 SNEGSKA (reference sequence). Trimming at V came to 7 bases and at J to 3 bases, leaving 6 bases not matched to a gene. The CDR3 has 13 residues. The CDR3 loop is CSGGTANYNEQFF. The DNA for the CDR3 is TGCAGTGGGGGGACAGCCAACTACAATGAGCAGTTCTTC.

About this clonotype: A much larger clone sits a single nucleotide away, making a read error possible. CDR3 DNA: TGCGCCAGCAGCCACCCTGGTGGGCTAGCGGGGGGACCAATGGAGCAGTACTTC. As protein: CASSHPGGLAGGPMEQYF. This chain links TRBV4-1 with TRBJ2-5; TRBD2 matches 11 bases. The V gene end was trimmed by 3 bases and the J gene end by 11 bases; junction bases not matched to a gene: 20. Germline CDR1 reads MGHRA; CDR2 reads YSYEKL. CDR3 length: 18 amino acids.

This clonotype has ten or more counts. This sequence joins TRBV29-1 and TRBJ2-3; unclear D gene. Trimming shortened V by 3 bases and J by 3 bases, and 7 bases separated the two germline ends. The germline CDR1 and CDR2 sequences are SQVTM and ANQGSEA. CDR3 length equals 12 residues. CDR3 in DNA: TGCAGCGTTGACAGTTTGACAGATACGCAGTATTTT. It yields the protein CSVDSLTDTQYF.

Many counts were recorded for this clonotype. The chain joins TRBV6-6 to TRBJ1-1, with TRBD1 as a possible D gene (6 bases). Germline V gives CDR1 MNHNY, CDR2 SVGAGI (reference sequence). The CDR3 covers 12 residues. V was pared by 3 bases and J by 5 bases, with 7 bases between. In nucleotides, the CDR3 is TGTGCCAGCAGTTATGGACAGACTGAAGCTTTCTTT. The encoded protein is CASSYGQTEAFF.

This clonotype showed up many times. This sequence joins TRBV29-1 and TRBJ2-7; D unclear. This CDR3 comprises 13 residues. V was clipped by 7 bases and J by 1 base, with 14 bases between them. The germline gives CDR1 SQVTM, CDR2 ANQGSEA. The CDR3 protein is CSAVGGASYEQYF. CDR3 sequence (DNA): TGCAGCGCTGTAGGCGGCGCTTCCTACGAGCAGTACTTC.

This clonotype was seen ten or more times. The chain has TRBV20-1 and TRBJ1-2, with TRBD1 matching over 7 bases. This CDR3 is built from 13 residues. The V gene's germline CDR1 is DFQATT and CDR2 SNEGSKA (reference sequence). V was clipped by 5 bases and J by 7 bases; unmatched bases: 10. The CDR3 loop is CSALSTGAPGYTF. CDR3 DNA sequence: TGCAGTGCTTTGTCTACAGGGGCCCCTGGCTACACCTTC.

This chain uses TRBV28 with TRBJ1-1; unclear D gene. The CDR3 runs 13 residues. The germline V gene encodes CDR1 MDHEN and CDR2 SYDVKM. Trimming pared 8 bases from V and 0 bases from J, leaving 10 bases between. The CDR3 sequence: CASVLAMNTEAFF. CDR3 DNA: TGTGCCAGCGTTCTGGCCATGAACACTGAAGCTTTCTTT.

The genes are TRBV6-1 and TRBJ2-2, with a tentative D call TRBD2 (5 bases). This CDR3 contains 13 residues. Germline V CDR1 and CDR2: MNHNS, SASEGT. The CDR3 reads CARTRVGTGELFF. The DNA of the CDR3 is TGTGCTAGGACGAGGGTCGGAACCGGGGAGCTGTTTTTT.

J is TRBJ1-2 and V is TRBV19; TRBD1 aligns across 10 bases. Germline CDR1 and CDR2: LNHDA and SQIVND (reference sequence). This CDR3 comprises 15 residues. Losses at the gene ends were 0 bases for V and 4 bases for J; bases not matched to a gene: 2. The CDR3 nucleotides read TGTGCCAGTAGTATAGATCGACAGGGGGCCTATGGCTACACCTTC. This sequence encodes CASSIDRQGAYGYTF.

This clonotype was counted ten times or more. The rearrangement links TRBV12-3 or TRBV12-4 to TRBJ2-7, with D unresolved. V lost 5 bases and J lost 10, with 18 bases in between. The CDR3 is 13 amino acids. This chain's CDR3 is CASSPYTQERQYF. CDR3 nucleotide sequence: TGTGCCAGCAGTCCATATACCCAAGAGCGTCAGTACTTC.

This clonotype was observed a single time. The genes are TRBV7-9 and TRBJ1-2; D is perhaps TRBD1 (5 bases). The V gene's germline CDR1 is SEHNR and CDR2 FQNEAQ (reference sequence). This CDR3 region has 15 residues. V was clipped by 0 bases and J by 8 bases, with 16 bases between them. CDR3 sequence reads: CASSLALGHLGGYTF. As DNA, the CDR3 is TGTGCCAGCAGCTTAGCGCTAGGACACCTCGGGGGCTACACCTTC. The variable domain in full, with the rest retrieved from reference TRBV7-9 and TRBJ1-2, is DTGVSQNPRHKITKRGQNVTFRCDPISEHNRLYWYRQTLGQGPEFLTYFQNEAQLEKSRLLSDRFSAERPKGSFSTLEIQRTEQGDSAMYLCASSLALGHLGGYTFGSGTRLTVV.

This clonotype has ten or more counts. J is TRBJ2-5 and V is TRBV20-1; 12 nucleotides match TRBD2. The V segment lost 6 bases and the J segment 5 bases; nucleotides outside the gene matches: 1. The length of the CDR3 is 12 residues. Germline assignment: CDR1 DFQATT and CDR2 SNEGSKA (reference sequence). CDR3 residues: CSATSGGETQYF. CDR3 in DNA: TGCAGTGCAACTAGCGGGGGGGAGACCCAGTACTTC.

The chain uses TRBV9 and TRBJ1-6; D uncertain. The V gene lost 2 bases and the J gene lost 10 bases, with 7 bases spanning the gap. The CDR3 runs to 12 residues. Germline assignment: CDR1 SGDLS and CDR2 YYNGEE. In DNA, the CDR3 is TGTGCCAGCAGCGTCGACACATCACCCCTCCACTTT. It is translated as CASSVDTSPLHF.